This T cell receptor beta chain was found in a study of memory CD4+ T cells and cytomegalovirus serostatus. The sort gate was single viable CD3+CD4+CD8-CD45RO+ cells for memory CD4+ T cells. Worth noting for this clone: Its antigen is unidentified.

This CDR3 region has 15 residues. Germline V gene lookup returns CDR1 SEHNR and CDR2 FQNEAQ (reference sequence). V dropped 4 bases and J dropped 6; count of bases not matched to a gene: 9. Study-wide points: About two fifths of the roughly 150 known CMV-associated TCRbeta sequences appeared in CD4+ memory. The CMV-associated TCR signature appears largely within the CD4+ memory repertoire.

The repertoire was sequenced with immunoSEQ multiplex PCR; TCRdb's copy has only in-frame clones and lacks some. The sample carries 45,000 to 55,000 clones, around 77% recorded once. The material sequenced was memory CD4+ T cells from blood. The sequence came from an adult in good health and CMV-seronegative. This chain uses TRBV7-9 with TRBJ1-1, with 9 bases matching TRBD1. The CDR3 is CASSYPGQGYAEAFF. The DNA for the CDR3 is TGTGCCAGCAGCTATCCGGGACAGGGATACGCTGAAGCTTTCTTT.